This TCR beta chain stems from a study of T cells in Graves' hyperthyroidism and ophthalmopathy. Germline loops: CDR1 MDHEN, CDR2 SYDVKM. V lost 6 bases, J lost 0 bases, and 18 bases stayed unmatched. The CDR3 spans 19 residues. Study findings and constraints: Blood held most thyroid clonotypes expanded above 0.001 frequency.

This clonotype was found many times. Its antigen is currently unknown. Hyperthyroidism in the patients, aged 18 to 65, was newly diagnosed and under 2 months in duration. TCR beta CDR3 regions were amplified from RNA transcripts. The TCR CDR3 first-round RT-PCR relied on the HTBI primer set. TCRdb itself ran the multiplex PCR reads through MiXCR, one entry per CDR3 protein. The data contain fewer than 850,000 distinct CDR3 sequences, 17% of them seen just once; the ten biggest clones take up 15% to 17%. The source material was blood. This sequence originates from a man aged 45-65 years with Graves' hyperthyroidism. The chain carries TRBV28 and TRBJ2-7; 9 bases map to TRBD1. The CDR3 DNA reads TGTGCCAGCAGCAAGGGACAGGGCTCTTGGGGCTGGACCTCCTACGAGCAGTACTTC. Its protein is CASSKGQGSWGWTSYEQYF.